Sequencing of this T cell receptor (beta chain) was carried out in a study of early T cells in non-severe SARS-CoV-2 infection. Study details: Chains from this unsorted whole-blood bulk RNA could not be paired.

This clonotype was detected a few times. Deletions cut 5 bases from V and 5 bases from J, with 10 bases between. Germline CDR1 reads SGHKS; CDR2 reads YYEKEE (reference sequence). The CDR3 is 12 amino acids. Via MiXCR, TCRdb re-called the 5' RACE reads, giving one row per CDR3 protein. The repertoire holds some 50,000 distinct CDR3 sequences, roughly 9% seen once, with around 20% in the top ten. Sequenced material: whole blood. The chain employs TRBV5-5 and TRBJ2-5, with a tentative D call TRBD2 (5 bases). This clonotype originated in an adult who was a healthcare worker with PCR-confirmed SARS-CoV-2 infection or an uninfected control (not recorded which). Here the CDR3 reads CASSSRGETQYF. For the CDR3, the DNA is TGTGCCAGCAGTTCACGAGGGGAGACCCAGTACTTC.